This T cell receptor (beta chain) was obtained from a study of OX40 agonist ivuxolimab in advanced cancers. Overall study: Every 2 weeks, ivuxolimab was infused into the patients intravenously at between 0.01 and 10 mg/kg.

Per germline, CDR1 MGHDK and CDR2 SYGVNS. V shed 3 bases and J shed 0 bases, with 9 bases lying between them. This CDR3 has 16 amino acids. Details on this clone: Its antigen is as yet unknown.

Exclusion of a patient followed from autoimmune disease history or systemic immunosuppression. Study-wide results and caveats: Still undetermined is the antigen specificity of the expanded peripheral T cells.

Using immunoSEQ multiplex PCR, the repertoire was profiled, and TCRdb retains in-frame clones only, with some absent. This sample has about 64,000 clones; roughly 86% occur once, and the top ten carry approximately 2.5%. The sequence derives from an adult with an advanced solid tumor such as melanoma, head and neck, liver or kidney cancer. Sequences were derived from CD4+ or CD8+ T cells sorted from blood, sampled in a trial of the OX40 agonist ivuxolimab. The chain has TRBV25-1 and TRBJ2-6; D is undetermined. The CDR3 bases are TGTGCCAGCAGTGATTCGGCAGACTCTGGGGCCAACGTCCTGACTTTC. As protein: CASSDSADSGANVLTF.